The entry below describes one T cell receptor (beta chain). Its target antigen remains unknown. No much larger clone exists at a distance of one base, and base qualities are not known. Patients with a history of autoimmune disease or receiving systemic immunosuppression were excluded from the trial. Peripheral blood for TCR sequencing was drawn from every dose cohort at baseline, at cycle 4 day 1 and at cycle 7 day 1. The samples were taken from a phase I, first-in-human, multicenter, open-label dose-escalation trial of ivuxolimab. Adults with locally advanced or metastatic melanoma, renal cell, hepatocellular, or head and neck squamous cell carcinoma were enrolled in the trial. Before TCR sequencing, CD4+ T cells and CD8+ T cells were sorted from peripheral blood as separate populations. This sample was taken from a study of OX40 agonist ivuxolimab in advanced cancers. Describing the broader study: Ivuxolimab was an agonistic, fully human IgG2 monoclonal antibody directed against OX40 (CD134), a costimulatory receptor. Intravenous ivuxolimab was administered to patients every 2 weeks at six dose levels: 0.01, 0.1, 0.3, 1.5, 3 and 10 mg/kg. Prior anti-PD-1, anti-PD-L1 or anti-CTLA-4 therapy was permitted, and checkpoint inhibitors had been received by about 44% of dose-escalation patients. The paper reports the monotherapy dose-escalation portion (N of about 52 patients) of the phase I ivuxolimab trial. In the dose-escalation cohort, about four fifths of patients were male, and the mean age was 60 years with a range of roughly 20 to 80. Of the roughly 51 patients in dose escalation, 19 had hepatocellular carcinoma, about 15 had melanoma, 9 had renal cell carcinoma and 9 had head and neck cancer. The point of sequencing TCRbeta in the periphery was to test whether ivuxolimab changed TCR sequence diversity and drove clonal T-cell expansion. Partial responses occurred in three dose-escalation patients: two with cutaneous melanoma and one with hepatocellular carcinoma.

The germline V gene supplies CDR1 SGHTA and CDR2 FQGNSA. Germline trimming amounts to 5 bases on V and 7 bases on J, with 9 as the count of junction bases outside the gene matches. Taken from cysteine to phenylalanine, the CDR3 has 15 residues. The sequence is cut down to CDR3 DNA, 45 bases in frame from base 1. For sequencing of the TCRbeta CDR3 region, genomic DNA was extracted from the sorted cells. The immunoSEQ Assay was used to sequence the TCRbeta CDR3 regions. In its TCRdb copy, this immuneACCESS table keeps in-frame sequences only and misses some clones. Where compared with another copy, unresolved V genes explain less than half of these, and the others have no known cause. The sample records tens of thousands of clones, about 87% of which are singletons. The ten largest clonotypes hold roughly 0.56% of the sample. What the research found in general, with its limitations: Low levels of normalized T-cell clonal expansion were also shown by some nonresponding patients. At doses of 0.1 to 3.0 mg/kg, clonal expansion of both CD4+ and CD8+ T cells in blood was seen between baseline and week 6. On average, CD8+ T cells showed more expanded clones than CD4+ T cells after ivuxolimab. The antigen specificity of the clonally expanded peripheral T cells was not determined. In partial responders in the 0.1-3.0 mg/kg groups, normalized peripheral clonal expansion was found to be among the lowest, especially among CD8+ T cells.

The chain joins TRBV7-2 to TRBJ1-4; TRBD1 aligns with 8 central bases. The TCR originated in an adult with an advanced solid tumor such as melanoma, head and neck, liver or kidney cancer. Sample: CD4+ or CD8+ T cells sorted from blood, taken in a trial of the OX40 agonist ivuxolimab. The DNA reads TGTGCCAGCAGCAGCCAGGGGGCGCGCGGTGAAAAACTGTTTTTT. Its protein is CASSSQGARGEKLFF. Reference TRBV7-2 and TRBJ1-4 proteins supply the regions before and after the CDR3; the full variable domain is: GAGVSQSPSNKVTEKGKDVELRCDPISGHTALYWYRQSLGQGLEFLIYFQGNSAPDKSGLPSDRFSAERTGGSVSTLTIQRTQQEDSAVYLCASSSQGARGEKLFFGSGTQLSVL.